A selection of T cell receptor beta chains follows, all from one sample in a study of early T cells in non-severe SARS-CoV-2 infection. One entry per CDR3 protein results from TCRdb running MiXCR on the 5' RACE reads. The table lists 25,000 to 30,000 distinct CDR3 sequences, 5.5% to 6.5% of them singletons, with roughly 5.5% in the top ten. Sequenced sample: whole blood. The receptors stem from an adult who was a healthcare worker with PCR-confirmed SARS-CoV-2 infection or an uninfected control (not recorded which). The CDR3 runs from the conserved cysteine through the conserved F or W. The D gene is left open where the match is weak. Size is omitted from some rows. Given values are once, few, many or a class for expanded clones.

size	V	D	J	CDR3	DNA
NA	TRBV30	NA	TRBJ2-4	CAWSVKAKNIQYF	TGTGCCTGGAGTGTCAAAGCCAAAAACATTCAGTACTTC
many	TRBV19	TRBD1	TRBJ1-5	CASSLRTGQDYSNQPQHF	TGTGCCAGTAGTCTTCGGACAGGACAGGACTATAGCAATCAGCCCCAGCATTTT
many	TRBV10-3	TRBD1	TRBJ1-1	CAIRGQQGYTEAFF	TGTGCCATCAGAGGACAACAGGGGTACACTGAAGCTTTCTTT
many	TRBV6-2/TRBV6-3	TRBD1	TRBJ2-1	CASTLDLTGGLTYNEQFF	TGTGCCAGCACCCTAGATCTGACAGGGGGTTTAACCTACAATGAGCAGTTCTTC
many	TRBV14	NA	TRBJ1-5	CASTQTSNQPQHF	TGTGCCAGCACCCAAACTAGCAATCAGCCCCAGCATTTT
NA	TRBV10-3	NA	TRBJ2-5	CAIMKYQETQYF	TGTGCCATCATGAAGTACCAAGAGACCCAGTACTTC
many	TRBV2	NA	TRBJ1-5	CASSPERGNQPQHF	TGTGCCAGCAGCCCTGAGAGGGGGAATCAGCCCCAGCATTTT
few	TRBV29-1	NA	TRBJ2-7	CSVFGDTYEQYF	TGCAGCGTTTTCGGGGACACCTACGAGCAGTACTTC
once	TRBV7-9	NA	TRBJ2-7	CASSLGGSIYEQYF	TGTGCCAGCAGCTTAGGGGGCAGTATCTACGAGCAGTACTTC
NA	TRBV29-1	TRBD1	TRBJ2-1	CSSERGQSGNEQFF	TGCAGCTCTGAAAGGGGACAGAGTGGGAATGAGCAGTTCTTC
NA	TRBV5-1	TRBD2	TRBJ2-7	CASSLEGAPSGDEQYF	TGCGCCAGCAGCTTGGAAGGGGCGCCTAGCGGGGACGAGCAGTACTTC
many	TRBV7-2	TRBD1	TRBJ2-7	CASSSQPPGQGHYEQYF	TGTGCCAGCAGCTCACAGCCTCCGGGACAGGGTCACTACGAGCAGTACTTC
NA	TRBV4-3	NA	TRBJ2-1	CASSQDRVRSPNIYNEQFF	TGCGCCAGCAGCCAAGATCGGGTTAGGAGCCCGAATATTTACAATGAGCAGTTCTTC
many	TRBV7-6	NA	TRBJ2-5	CASSPPQETQYF	TGTGCCAGCAGCCCCCCCCAGGAGACCCAGTACTTC
few	TRBV3-2	NA	TRBJ2-5	CASSHQGAPPPETQYF	TGTGCCAGCAGCCATCAGGGGGCTCCCCCTCCAGAGACCCAGTACTTC
few	TRBV20-1	NA	TRBJ2-5	CSALGLLETQYF	TGCAGTGCTCTCGGACTCTTAGAGACCCAGTACTTC
few	TRBV4-3	NA	TRBJ2-7	CASSQDPHRGYEQYF	TGCGCCAGCAGCCAAGATCCGCACAGAGGGTACGAGCAGTACTTC
many	TRBV5-4	NA	TRBJ1-2	CASSLKRGGGYTF	TGTGCCAGCAGCTTAAAAAGGGGTGGTGGCTACACCTTC
many	TRBV20-1	TRBD2	TRBJ2-1	CSARGPLAGGNEQFF	TGCAGTGCTAGGGGCCCACTAGCGGGGGGTAATGAGCAGTTCTTC
many	TRBV7-9	NA	TRBJ2-6	CASSTTGSGANVLTF	TGTGCCAGCAGTACTACAGGGTCTGGGGCCAACGTCCTGACTTTC
many	TRBV20-1	NA	TRBJ1-2	CSVGGLSYGYTF	TGCAGTGTCGGGGGGTTAAGCTATGGCTACACCTTC
many	TRBV6-4	NA	TRBJ2-2	CASKREGSTGELFF	TGTGCCAGCAAGAGGGAAGGAAGCACCGGGGAGCTGTTTTTT
many	TRBV11-3	NA	TRBJ1-1	CASSLVGAGTEAFF	TGTGCCAGCAGCTTAGTCGGGGCAGGGACTGAAGCTTTCTTT
NA	TRBV7-9	NA	TRBJ2-3	CASSLGSEAQYF	TGTGCCAGCAGCTTAGGGTCAGAAGCGCAGTATTTT
medium-sized	TRBV4-2	NA	TRBJ1-2	CASSQDRQYWEGYTF	TGTGCCAGCAGCCAAGATCGTCAGTATTGGGAAGGCTACACCTTC
many	TRBV29-1	NA	TRBJ2-1	CSVEDTVARGLGNEQFF	TGCAGCGTTGAAGATACCGTTGCCAGGGGTTTGGGCAATGAGCAGTTCTTC
many	TRBV6-6	NA	TRBJ1-2	CASTVSDRDPYGYTF	TGTGCCAGCACCGTTTCGGACAGAGACCCCTATGGCTACACCTTC
many	TRBV28	NA	TRBJ2-3	CASSLTTDSSTDTQYF	TGTGCCAGCAGTTTAACGACAGATAGTAGCACAGATACGCAGTATTTT
few	TRBV5-1	NA	TRBJ1-1	CASRTGSYTEAFF	TGCGCCAGCAGGACAGGTTCGTACACTGAAGCTTTCTTT
many	TRBV6-2/TRBV6-3	NA	TRBJ2-5	CASSLRRDYQETQYF	TGTGCCAGCAGTCTACGACGGGACTACCAAGAGACCCAGTACTTC
many	TRBV30	NA	TRBJ1-1	CAWSVLGPQGTEAFF	TGTGCCTGGAGTGTACTGGGCCCCCAGGGCACTGAAGCTTTCTTT
many	TRBV20-1	TRBD1	TRBJ1-3	CSANDRGSENTIYF	TGCAGTGCAAATGACAGGGGGTCTGAAAACACCATATATTTT
few	TRBV7-6	TRBD1	TRBJ2-1	CASSSRDSRNEQFF	TGTGCCAGCAGCTCTCGGGACAGCCGAAATGAGCAGTTCTTC
NA	TRBV5-6	NA	TRBJ1-2	CASSLLWSYGYTF	TGTGCCAGCAGCCTCCTCTGGTCCTATGGCTACACCTTC
many	TRBV2	NA	TRBJ1-5	CASSGNSNQPQHF	TGTGCCAGCAGTGGGAACAGCAATCAGCCCCAGCATTTT
many	TRBV6-5	NA	TRBJ2-1	CASSYGSEQFF	TGTGCCAGCAGTTACGGGAGTGAGCAGTTCTTC
few	TRBV18	NA	TRBJ2-2	CASSPHGPASRDTGELFF	TGTGCCAGCTCTCCGCATGGGCCGGCCTCGCGGGACACCGGGGAGCTGTTTTTT
many	TRBV11-2	TRBD1	TRBJ2-7	CASSLDHRGPIYEQYF	TGTGCCAGCAGCTTAGACCACAGGGGACCGATCTACGAGCAGTACTTC
many	TRBV5-4	NA	TRBJ1-4	CASSFGSAATNEKLFF	TGTGCCAGCAGCTTTGGGTCGGCAGCAACTAATGAAAAACTGTTTTTT
few	TRBV7-2	TRBD2	TRBJ2-3	CASSFGGGSDTQYF	TGTGCCAGCAGCTTTGGCGGGGGGTCAGATACGCAGTATTTT
many	TRBV12-3/TRBV12-4	TRBD1	TRBJ1-2	CASSSGGRGYTF	TGTGCCAGCAGTTCAGGGGGCAGGGGCTACACCTTC